The rows below give T cell receptor beta chains drawn from one sample of a study of blood T cell repertoires in COVID-19. Repertoires were generated with immunoSEQ multiplex PCR, while TCRdb's copy carries only in-frame clones and drops some. The sample includes 200,000 to 250,000 clones, around nine tenths seen only once; the top ten take more than 3%. The sequenced sample was PBMCs or T cells enriched from blood (not recorded which). These receptors were collected from a woman in her 30s who had been exposed to COVID-19. Both conserved end residues are part of each CDR3. Fields, in order: D gene, V gene, J gene, clone size, CDR3 protein, CDR3 DNA. A D gene is named only where the DNA matches it firmly. Only some rows state a clone size, as once, few, many or a class for expanded clones.

D gene: TRBD2; V gene: TRBV7-3; J gene: TRBJ2-1; clone size: -; CDR3 protein: CASSLNAGAYNEQFF; CDR3 DNA: TGTGCCAGCAGCTTAAACGCGGGAGCGTACAATGAGCAGTTCTTC
D gene: TRBD1; V gene: TRBV2; J gene: TRBJ1-1; clone size: -; CDR3 protein: CASSEANRGMAFF; CDR3 DNA: TGTGCCAGCAGTGAAGCGAACAGGGGCATGGCTTTCTTT
D gene: -; V gene: TRBV18; J gene: TRBJ2-2; clone size: -; CDR3 protein: CASSPRTVNTGELFF; CDR3 DNA: TGTGCCAGCTCACCGAGGACAGTTAACACCGGGGAGCTGTTTTTT
D gene: -; V gene: TRBV7-9; J gene: TRBJ2-5; clone size: once; CDR3 protein: CASSLGPPTGGRRQETQYF; CDR3 DNA: TGTGCCAGCAGCTTAGGTCCCCCGACAGGCGGGCGCCGACAAGAGACCCAGTACTTC
D gene: TRBD1; V gene: TRBV5-1; J gene: TRBJ1-2; clone size: once; CDR3 protein: CASSWTGGRTMGYTF; CDR3 DNA: TGCGCCAGCAGCTGGACAGGGGGCAGAACTATGGGCTACACCTTC
D gene: -; V gene: TRBV28; J gene: TRBJ1-1; clone size: -; CDR3 protein: CASSPGALNTEAFF; CDR3 DNA: TGTGCCAGCAGCCCAGGGGCTCTGAACACTGAAGCTTTCTTT
D gene: TRBD2; V gene: TRBV19; J gene: TRBJ2-2; clone size: -; CDR3 protein: CASSTLRTSGLTGPANTGELFF; CDR3 DNA: TGTGCCAGTAGTACTTTAAGGACTAGCGGTCTCACTGGTCCCGCAAACACCGGGGAGCTGTTTTTT
D gene: -; V gene: TRBV5-1; J gene: TRBJ2-2; clone size: -; CDR3 protein: CASSFRGPNTGELFF; CDR3 DNA: TGCGCCAGCAGCTTCAGGGGACCGAACACCGGGGAGCTGTTTTTT
D gene: -; V gene: TRBV28; J gene: TRBJ2-7; clone size: -; CDR3 protein: CASSLGPVLSDEQYF; CDR3 DNA: TGTGCCAGCAGTTTAGGGCCAGTTTTGTCCGACGAGCAGTACTTC
D gene: TRBD2; V gene: TRBV4-1; J gene: TRBJ2-1; clone size: -; CDR3 protein: CASSLSGNYNEQFF; CDR3 DNA: TGCGCCAGCAGCCTGAGCGGGAACTACAATGAGCAGTTCTTC
D gene: TRBD1; V gene: TRBV5-4; J gene: TRBJ1-2; clone size: few; CDR3 protein: CASSPGQGTYGYTF; CDR3 DNA: TGTGCCAGCAGCCCGGGACAGGGGACCTATGGCTACACCTTC
D gene: TRBD1; V gene: TRBV5-1; J gene: TRBJ2-7; clone size: -; CDR3 protein: CASSLAQGARNEQYF; CDR3 DNA: TGCGCCAGCAGCTTGGCCCAGGGGGCTAGGAACGAGCAGTACTTC
D gene: TRBD1; V gene: TRBV12-3/TRBV12-4; J gene: TRBJ1-1; clone size: -; CDR3 protein: CASSFGTAEAFF; CDR3 DNA: TGTGCCAGCAGTTTCGGGACAGCTGAAGCTTTCTTT